The 7 T cell receptor beta chains in this list originate from one sample, sequenced in a study of blood T cell repertoires in COVID-19 (dated by TCRdb to about 2020). The library was prepared using the immunoSEQ multiplex PCR assay. As stored in TCRdb, this immuneACCESS dataset retains in-frame rearrangements with V and J assigned. A fraction of the clones does not appear; measured against another copy, unresolved V genes explain less than half of the discrepancy, and the remainder lacks a known reason. This sample lists roughly 260,000 clones; about 90% were detected once. 2.2% of the sample goes to the ten largest clones. The sample taken for sequencing was peripheral blood. All receptors derive from a woman aged 45-60 years who had recovered from COVID-19.

The chain has TRBV7-2 and TRBJ1-6; tentatively, D is TRBD1 (6 bases). The CDR3 totals 13 residues. Germline CDR1 SGHTA, CDR2 FQGNSA. The V and J ends lost 5 bases and 7 bases respectively, with 9 bases between them. The CDR3 loop reads CASSQQGNSPLHF. Here the CDR3 DNA reads TGTGCCAGCAGCCAGCAGGGGAATTCACCCCTCCACTTT.

The V and J genes are TRBV4-1 and TRBJ1-2, with D possibly being TRBD1 (6 bases). V lost 1 base and J 4 bases, leaving 10 bases between the germline ends. The germline V gene has CDR1 MGHRA and CDR2 YSYEKL. The length of the CDR3 is 14 residues. This CDR3 reads CASSQATGVYGYTF. CDR3 DNA sequence: TGCGCCAGCAGCCAAGCGACAGGAGTCTATGGCTACACCTTC.

This clone was detected many times. CDR3 in DNA: TGTGCCAGCAGTATAGTTGGGACAGGGATCGAAGGCGAGCAGTACTTC. Translated: CASSIVGTGIEGEQYF. The gene calls are TRBV27 and TRBJ2-7; 9 bases fit TRBD1. This CDR3 has 16 amino acids. CDR1 is MNHEY, CDR2 SMNVEV, per germline (reference sequence). J gave up 6 bases and V 5 bases, and 14 bases lay outside the gene matches.

The J gene is TRBJ2-5, the V gene TRBV7-2; 7 bases fit TRBD1. CDR1 and CDR2 (germline): SGHTA, FQGNSA. Trimming removed 4 bases from V and 9 bases from J; junction bases left unmatched: 17. This CDR3 is 16 amino acids long. The CDR3 DNA is TGTGCCAGCAGCTCAAGCCCAACAGGGGCTATCGCGGCCCAGTACTTC. Its translation: CASSSSPTGAIAAQYF.

This rearrangement joins TRBV5-1 to TRBJ2-1, with 9 bases fitting TRBD2. From germline, CDR1 is SGHRS and CDR2 YFSETQ. J lost 8 bases, V lost 2 bases, and 11 bases had no gene match. This CDR3 is built from 16 residues. The CDR3 sequence is CASSFEIAGAGDEQFF. As DNA, the CDR3 is TGCGCCAGCAGCTTTGAAATAGCGGGGGCCGGGGATGAGCAGTTCTTC.

The CDR3 bases are TGTGCCACCAGTGATCCGGGGAAATTCACAGATACGCAGTATTTT. It codes for CATSDPGKFTDTQYF. The chain couples TRBV24-1 to TRBJ2-3; TRBD2 is a possible D gene (5 bases). V was shortened by 3 bases and J by 2 bases, with 11 bases between the two germline ends. The CDR3 extends over 15 amino acids. The germline V gene encodes CDR1 KGHDR and CDR2 SFDVKD.

The chain uses TRBV2 and TRBJ1-6; 9 positions agree with TRBD1. Trimming removed 2 bases from V and 4 bases from J; junction bases left unmatched: 3. CDR1 is SNHLY, CDR2 FYNNEI, per germline. The CDR3 covers 16 residues. As DNA, the CDR3 is TGTGCCAGCAGTGAATATGGGACAGGGTATAATTCACCCCTCCACTTT. This encodes CASSEYGTGYNSPLHF.